What follows is one T cell receptor (beta chain) and its context. These data are taken from a study of blood T cell repertoires in COVID-19. At the level of the study: Both acute and convalescent COVID-19 samples were obtained from the United States, Italy and Spain. PBMCs, B-cell-depleted T cells, or T cells provided the cDNA or gDNA that made up the material.

Deletions cut 0 bases from V and 0 bases from J, with 5 bases between. The CDR3 is 15 amino acids. CDR1 and CDR2 from the germline V gene are MGHRA and YSYEKL. As handled by the study authors: Amplification with reference gene primers provided the estimates of nucleated cell counts. The repertoire was sequenced with immunoSEQ multiplex PCR; TCRdb's copy has only in-frame clones and lacks some. V and J calls and clone size come straight from that table; D and trimming were deduced from the DNA. Found here are 70,000 to 80,000 clones, 85% of them singletons; the top ten hold 35% to 40%. The chain uses TRBV4-1 and TRBJ2-2; D ambiguous. Sequenced sample: peripheral blood. The sequence derives from a woman older than 75 with active or convalescent COVID-19. This CDR3 is CASSQDQTNTGELFF. Written as DNA, the CDR3 is TGCGCCAGCAGCCAAGACCAGACGAACACCGGGGAGCTGTTTTTT.